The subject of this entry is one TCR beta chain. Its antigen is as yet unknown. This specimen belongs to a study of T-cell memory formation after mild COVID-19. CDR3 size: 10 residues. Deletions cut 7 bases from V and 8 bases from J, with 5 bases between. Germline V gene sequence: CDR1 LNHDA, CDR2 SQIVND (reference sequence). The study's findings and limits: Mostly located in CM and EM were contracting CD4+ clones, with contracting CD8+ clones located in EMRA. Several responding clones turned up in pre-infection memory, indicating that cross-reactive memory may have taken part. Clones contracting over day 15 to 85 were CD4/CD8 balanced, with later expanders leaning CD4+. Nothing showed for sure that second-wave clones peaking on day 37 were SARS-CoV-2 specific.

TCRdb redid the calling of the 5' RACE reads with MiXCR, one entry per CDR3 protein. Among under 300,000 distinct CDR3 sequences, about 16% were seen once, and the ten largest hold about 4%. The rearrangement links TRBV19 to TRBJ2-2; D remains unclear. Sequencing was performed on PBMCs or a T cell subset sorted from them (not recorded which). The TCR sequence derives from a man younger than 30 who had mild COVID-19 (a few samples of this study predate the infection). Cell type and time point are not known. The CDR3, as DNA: TGTGCCAGTACACGAGGGGAGCTGTTTTTT. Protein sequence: CASTRGELFF.